This TCR beta chain is from a study of vaccination effects on CD4 cells after COVID-19 (dated by TCRdb to 2022 to 2024). At the level of the whole study: Post-vaccine samples across the study were collected a median of 72 days after the second dose, with a range of 14 to 241. A total of 10 COVID-19 convalescent patients and several SARS-CoV-2-naive healthy vaccine recipients were included in the full study. SARS-CoV-2 spike-specific CD4+ TCR repertoires from before and after mRNA vaccination were compared in COVID-19 convalescent patients and in infection-naive vaccine recipients. In the study, cultures from other donors were sequenced using the Oncomine TCR Beta short-read assay on an Illumina iSeq 100.

Library prep was done by the immunoSEQ multiplex PCR assay. DNA from the cultured, isolated CD4+ T cells was subjected to TCR beta CDR3 sequencing. Per the original workflow: Non-productive TCR sequences were removed and reads were trimmed to the CDR3 region, keeping CDR3s of at least 7 amino acids. The MANAFEST web app was used to identify antigen-specific clonotypes by comparing expansion in peptide wells with expansion in reference cultures. Positive clones required FDR<0.05 expansion versus reference and all other wells, odds ratio above 5, and frequency above 0.1% in two replicate wells. A clonotype was defined as cross-reactive if the clonotype was significantly expanded both in SARS-CoV-2 spike wells and in at least one common cold coronavirus spike condition. CDR3 similarity was assessed by Levenshtein distance using the stringdist R package, and unrooted trees were constructed with ape in R 3.6.1. This immuneACCESS table, as held by TCRdb, lists in-frame sequences with V and J called but not all clones. Of the missing ones, under half trace to an unresolved V gene in checked studies; the others have no known cause. D and trimming were read from the DNA, whereas the V and J calls and clone size are those reported in that table. For this sample there are about 81,000 clones; roughly 80% appear just once. The ten biggest clones cover roughly 1.1% of the sample.

What the authors observed across the whole study: Among healthy vaccine recipients, nearly all vaccine-induced clones were SARS-CoV-2 mono-reactive, and only 1 of 255 was cross-reactive with common cold coronaviruses. Marked clonal contraction was observed in both infection-induced and vaccine-induced clones at late post-vaccination timepoints, consistent with waning T cell responses. Limitations of the study were the small number of convalescent patients and the absence of early post-infection timepoints.

Notes on this clone: This receptor's antigen is unknown. The sample holds no much larger clone one base away, and base qualities are not on file.

To identify antigen-specific CD4+ T cell clonotypes by their expansion, the ViraFEST assay first stimulated PBMC with viral peptide pools and then applied TCR sequencing. After less than 13 days of culture, CD4+ T cells were isolated with the EasySep CD4+ T cell isolation kit. Each participant got two doses of an mRNA SARS-CoV-2 vaccine, either BNT162b2 or mRNA-1273. None of the healthy vaccine recipients had a prior SARS-CoV-2 infection, which was confirmed by nucleocapsid antibody tests that came back negative both before and after vaccination. Each well held two million PBMC cultured in IMDM containing roughly 5.1% human AB serum, 9 to 10 IU/ml IL-2 and gentamicin, along with around 11 ug/ml peptides. Half of the culture medium was replaced with fresh IL-2-containing medium on days 3 and 7. Unless noted otherwise, every peptide stimulation condition was grown in triplicate wells. PBMC were separated from whole blood using Ficoll-Paque Plus gradient centrifugation and were then either cryopreserved at -140C or used fresh. The overlapping peptide pools covered the spike proteins of SARS-CoV-2 and of the common cold coronaviruses HCoV-NL63, HCoV-OC43 and HCoV-229E. Genomic DNA was extracted from cultured CD4+ T cells with the QIAamp micro DNA kit.

This TCR was sampled from a human donor who received a COVID-19 vaccine. Sequencing used CD4+ T cells from PBMCs cultured with HCoV-OC43 spike peptides, obtained after COVID-19 vaccination. The sample's cell subset or site label, decoded: HCoV-OC43 spike overlapping peptide pool stimulation.

CDR3 sequence: CASTENEKLFF. The sequence in DNA is TGTGCCAGCACAGAAAATGAAAAACTGTTTTTT. The rearrangement joined TRBV2 to TRBJ1-4, with the identity of the D gene unclear. V is reduced by 7 bases and J by 5 bases, leaving a spacing of 5 bases between them. The CDR3 numbers 11 residues from cysteine through phenylalanine. The entry retains the CDR3 DNA only, 33 bases that are in frame from base 1. The CDR1 and CDR2 encoded by the germline V gene are SNHLY and FYNNEI.